The 29 T cell receptor beta chains below were found in one sample sequenced in a study of neurological immune-mediated disorders. In TCRdb, the 5' RACE reads were re-called with MiXCR into one record per CDR3 protein. Of about 53,000 distinct CDR3 sequences listed, roughly 8.8% were seen once; the top ten hold roughly 2%. This sample's time point: longitudinal time-point 3. Sequenced: PBMCs. These TCRs come from a woman in her 40s in good health.

As to this clonotype: A read error may be the cause here, since a much bigger clone is one base away. This chain connects TRBV5-1 to TRBJ2-1; possibly TRBD1 for D (5 bases). The CDR3 runs 15 residues. The germline V and J ends were trimmed by 4 bases and 3 bases, with 14 bases remaining between them. From germline, CDR1 is SGHRS and CDR2 YFSETQ. The CDR3, as DNA: TGCGCCAGCAGCCACCGGCACAGGCTCTACAATGAGCAGTTCTTC. It is translated as CASSHRHRLYNEQFF.

About this clonotype itself: At one of its ends the junction is not consistent with the germline gene, which may arise from a read error. V and J are TRBV2 and TRBJ1-1, with D uncertain. The CDR3 sequence is 14 residues long. In germline, CDR1 is SNHLY, CDR2 FYNNEI. In DNA form, the CDR3 reads TGTGCCAACAGTCTCGCTGGTGGGCACACTGAAGCTTTCTTT. This translates into CANSLAGGHTEAFF.

This clonotype was recorded many times. The CDR3 spells CASSQTDGGKLFF. In DNA form, the CDR3 reads TGTGCCAGCAGCCAAACGGACGGGGGGAAACTGTTTTTT. The chain combines TRBV3-1 with TRBJ1-4, with a weak D call TRBD1 (5 bases). The V end lost 2 bases, the J end lost 11 bases, and 12 bases lay between the germline ends. There are 13 residues in the CDR3. CDR1 and CDR2 (germline): LGHDT, YNNKEL (reference sequence).

The sample holds a few counts of this clonotype. The rearrangement joins TRBV20-1 to TRBJ2-1, with TRBD2 identical over 7 bases. Germline trimming cut 6 bases from V and 6 bases from J; bases unmatched to any gene: 11. The CDR3 runs to 14 residues. Germline CDR1 DFQATT, CDR2 SNEGSKA (reference sequence). The CDR3 DNA sequence: TGCAGTGCCCGCCCGCGGGAGCATAGCAATGAGCAGTTCTTC. Amino acid sequence: CSARPREHSNEQFF.

This clonotype turned up a few times. The CDR3 here is CASSLMTSRETQYF. CDR3 nucleotide sequence: TGTGCCAGCAGCCTCATGACTAGCCGGGAGACCCAGTACTTC. V gene TRBV7-2 combines with J gene TRBJ2-5, with 7 bases that match TRBD2. In germline, CDR1 is SGHTA, CDR2 FQGNSA. The length of the CDR3 is 14 residues. V dropped 5 bases and J dropped 5; count of bases not matched to a gene: 8.

Concerning this clonotype: Just one base apart from a much larger clone, this may be a read error. V usage is TRBV7-2 and J usage is TRBJ2-7, with D uncertain. The CDR3 has 13 residues. Germline V lookup: CDR1 SGHTA, CDR2 FQGNSA. In DNA form, the CDR3 reads TGTGTCAGCAGCTTAGCTCTATCCTACGAGCAGTACTTC. This gives the protein CVSSLALSYEQYF. Full variable domain (outside the CDR3, taken from reference TRBV7-2 and TRBJ2-7): GAGVSQSPSNKVTEKGKDVELRCDPISGHTALYWYRQSLGQGLEFLIYFQGNSAPDKSGLPSDRFSAERTGGSVSTLTIQRTQQEDSAVYLCVSSLALSYEQYFGPGTRLTVT.

In this sample, this clonotype turned up many times. The genes are TRBV7-2 and TRBJ2-1; 7 bases are a match to TRBD1. Germline trimming cut 4 bases from V and 10 bases from J; bases unmatched to any gene: 4. Per germline, CDR1 SGHTA and CDR2 FQGNSA. The CDR3 covers 12 residues. CDR3 DNA: TGTGCCAGCAGCTGGAACAGGGGAGAGCAGTTCTTC. It yields the protein CASSWNRGEQFF.

In its sample, this clonotype was seen many times. CDR3: CASSLSYGQPQHF. Written as DNA, the CDR3 is TGTGCCAGCAGCCTCTCCTATGGTCAGCCCCAGCATTTT. V is TRBV7-2 and J is TRBJ1-5; D gene unclear. The CDR3 runs 13 residues. The V gene's germline CDR1 is SGHTA and CDR2 FQGNSA. Deletions cut 5 bases from V and 6 bases from J, with 11 bases between.

In its sample, this clonotype was seen many times. The chain joins TRBV10-3 to TRBJ1-2; D is undetermined. The CDR3 is 15 amino acids. Germline V gene sequence: CDR1 ENHRY, CDR2 SYGVKD. The V and J ends lost 3 bases and 1 base respectively, with 12 bases between them. The DNA of the CDR3 is TGTGCCATCAGTGATATACTACAGTTTAACTATGGCTACACCTTC. Its protein is CAISDILQFNYGYTF.

The CDR3 bases are TGTGCCAGCAGCCAAGAAAGGGGCGGGAACACCGGGGAGCTGTTTTTT. The encoded protein is CASSQERGGNTGELFF. The genes are TRBV3-1 and TRBJ2-2, with TRBD1 as a possible D gene (5 bases). Germline CDR1 LGHDT, CDR2 YNNKEL (reference sequence). This CDR3 is 16 amino acids long. Trimming removed 0 bases at V and 1 base at J, with 9 bases between.

This clonotype was observed many times. The chain combines TRBV5-1 with TRBJ1-1; TRBD1 is a possible D gene (5 bases). V lost 5 bases and J lost 5, with 16 bases in between. The CDR3 is 14 residues long. Germline V CDR1 and CDR2: SGHRS, YFSETQ. CDR3 DNA sequence: TGCGCCAGCAGGGGAATCCGGGGCGATACTGAAGCTTTCTTT. It is translated as CASRGIRGDTEAFF.

In its sample, this clonotype was seen many times. This sequence joins TRBV5-6 and TRBJ1-5; TRBD1 matches 8 bases. The CDR3 spans 14 residues. Germline-derived CDR1 and CDR2 are SGHDT and YYEEEE. With 5 bases clipped from V and 8 bases from J, the junction kept 9 bases outside the gene matches. The DNA of the CDR3 is TGTGCCAGCAGTTATGGGACAGGAGAGGAGCCCCAGCATTTT. Amino acid sequence: CASSYGTGEEPQHF.

This clonotype was seen many times. This chain links TRBV29-1 with TRBJ1-1; tentative D call: TRBD1 (6 bases). V gave up 6 bases and J gave up 7 bases, with 27 bases separating them. The CDR3 totals 16 residues. Germline loops: CDR1 SQVTM, CDR2 ANQGSEA. The CDR3 here is CSVYTRGASSFGEAFF. The CDR3 DNA sequence: TGCAGCGTGTACACTCGGGGGGCAAGTAGCTTTGGTGAAGCTTTCTTT. Using reference TRBV29-1 and TRBJ1-1 for the parts outside the CDR3, the full variable domain is SAVISQKPSRDICQRGTSLTIQCQVDSQVTMMFWYRQQPGQSLTLIATANQGSEATYESGFVIDKFPISRPNLTFSTLTVSNMSPEDSSIYLCSVYTRGASSFGEAFFGQGTRLTVV.

The chain carries TRBV29-1 and TRBJ1-2, with TRBD1 matching over 12 bases. V lost 4 bases, J lost 5 bases, and 8 bases stayed unmatched. From germline, CDR1 is SQVTM and CDR2 ANQGSEA. The CDR3 sequence is 15 residues long. The chain's CDR3 is CSVASGTGGVYGYTF. The CDR3 bases are TGCAGCGTTGCATCGGGGACAGGGGGCGTTTATGGCTACACCTTC.

The sample holds many counts of this clonotype. V gene TRBV5-6 combines with J gene TRBJ2-7, with 13 bases that match TRBD2. Germline V CDR1 and CDR2: SGHDT, YYEEEE. The ends lost 4 bases at V and 4 bases at J; junction bases unmatched: 8. This CDR3 has 16 amino acids. The CDR3 nucleotides read TGTGCCAGCAGCAGAAGAACTAGCGGGAGGGGGTACGAGCAGTACTTC. It yields the protein CASSRRTSGRGYEQYF.

The sample holds many counts of this clonotype. The chain uses TRBV29-1 and TRBJ1-4; 8 positions agree with TRBD1. CDR1 and CDR2 from the germline V gene are SQVTM and ANQGSEA. V shed 8 bases, J shed 3 bases, and the junction held 5 bases outside the gene matches. This CDR3 has 13 amino acids. In DNA, the CDR3 is TGCAGCACCACGACAGGGGCTAATGAAAAACTGTTTTTT. It yields the protein CSTTTGANEKLFF.

This clonotype was seen many times. The chain carries TRBV4-2 and TRBJ2-1; 8 positions match TRBD2. Germline loops: CDR1 LGHNA, CDR2 YNFKEQ. Trimming took 6 bases from V and 0 from J; bases not matched to a gene: 4. This CDR3 has 15 amino acids. CDR3 bases: TGTGCCAGCAGTATCAGCGGGGGCTCCTACAATGAGCAGTTCTTC. Its protein is CASSISGGSYNEQFF.

This clonotype was picked up many times. The rearrangement links TRBV7-2 to TRBJ2-5, with D uncertain. The V and J ends lost 3 bases and 2 bases respectively, with 10 bases between them. Germline assignment: CDR1 SGHTA and CDR2 FQGNSA. The CDR3 has 14 amino acids. The CDR3 sequence: CASSLMQSQETQYF. The CDR3 DNA follows: TGTGCCAGCAGCTTGATGCAGTCACAAGAGACCCAGTACTTC.

This clonotype occurred many times. The CDR3 reads CSATRGQGMVKLFF. The CDR3 region has the DNA TGCAGTGCTACAAGGGGCCAGGGGATGGTAAAACTGTTTTTT. The J gene is TRBJ1-4, the V gene TRBV20-1, with D perhaps matching TRBD1 (6 bases). Trimming left V 4 bases short and J 10 bases short, with 19 bases between. Germline CDR1 is DFQATT and CDR2 is SNEGSKA (reference sequence). The CDR3 is 14 amino acids.

This clonotype was observed at least ten times. The rearrangement joins TRBV14 to TRBJ2-1, with 7 bases identical to TRBD1. The CDR3 is made up of 14 amino acids. With 2 bases clipped from V and 8 bases from J, the junction kept 6 bases outside the gene matches. The germline CDR1 and CDR2 sequences are SGHDN and FVKESK. This CDR3 is CASSQRGRLDEQFF. Written as DNA, the CDR3 is TGTGCCAGCAGCCAAAGGGGGCGTCTGGATGAGCAGTTCTTC.

This clonotype was counted at least ten times. The J gene is TRBJ2-5, the V gene TRBV5-1, with 7 bases lining up with TRBD1. Trimming at V came to 5 bases and at J to 5 bases, leaving 9 bases not matched to a gene. CDR3 length: 14 residues. Germline values: CDR1 SGHRS, CDR2 YFSETQ. In DNA, the CDR3 is TGCGCCAGCAGATTAAACAGGGGTGGGGAGACCCAGTACTTC. Amino acids: CASRLNRGGETQYF.

This clonotype came up many times. CDR3 DNA sequence: TGTGCCAGCAGACCAGAGGGGGCCCGCAATCAGCCCCAGCATTTT. Translating gives CASRPEGARNQPQHF. The chain employs TRBV6-2 or TRBV6-3 and TRBJ1-5, with 7 bases lining up with TRBD1. After removal of 6 bases from V and 2 bases from J, the junction contained 7 bases not matched to a gene. The CDR3 length is 15 residues. The germline V gene encodes CDR1 MNHEY and CDR2 SVGEGT.

This clonotype was detected many times. The gene calls are TRBV7-2 and TRBJ1-6, with 7 bases aligning to TRBD1. V was pared by 5 bases and J by 9 bases, with 19 bases of the junction left unmatched. The CDR3 runs 18 residues. Germline-derived CDR1 and CDR2 are SGHTA and FQGNSA. The DNA of the CDR3 is TGTGCCAGCAGCCCACCCCCTACAATGACAGGGTCATCTTCACCCCTCCACTTT. Translation: CASSPPPTMTGSSSPLHF.

This clonotype was observed at least ten times. The chain uses TRBV9 and TRBJ2-1; D possibly matches TRBD1 or TRBD2 (5 bases each). The CDR3 covers 14 residues. Trimming pared 1 base from V and 9 bases from J, leaving 14 bases between. CDR1 and CDR2 (germline): SGDLS, YYNGEE. The CDR3 DNA reads as TGTGCCAGCAGCGTATTCTCGCAGGGACCTGAGCAGTTCTTC. It codes for CASSVFSQGPEQFF.

This clonotype has at least ten counts. This sequence joins TRBV5-1 and TRBJ2-4; TRBD2 is a possible D gene (5 bases). With 0 bases removed from V and 5 bases from J, the gap between germline ends came to 6 bases. Germline V gives CDR1 SGHRS, CDR2 YFSETQ. The CDR3 spans 13 residues. CDR3 in DNA: TGCGCCAGCAGCTTGGGGCGGGAAAACATTCAGTACTTC. Protein sequence: CASSLGRENIQYF.

This clonotype showed up many times. J is TRBJ1-2 and V is TRBV6-5, with D maybe TRBD1 (5 bases). The CDR3 consists of 13 residues. Germline assignment: CDR1 MNHEY and CDR2 SVGAGI. Deletions cut 6 bases from V and 8 bases from J, with 16 bases between. The CDR3 reads CASRGMAGSGYTF. The CDR3 nucleotides are TGTGCCAGCAGGGGAATGGCAGGGTCCGGCTACACCTTC.

Many counts were recorded for this clonotype. V gene TRBV20-1 combines with J gene TRBJ1-2, with TRBD1 matching over 12 bases. CDR3 size: 17 residues. CDR1 is DFQATT, CDR2 SNEGSKA, per germline (reference sequence). V dropped 1 base and J dropped 8; count of bases not matched to a gene: 14. CDR3 in amino acids: CSARGEGTGGEVRGYTF. For the CDR3, the DNA is TGCAGTGCTAGAGGTGAGGGGACAGGGGGCGAAGTCCGCGGCTACACCTTC.

This clonotype was detected ten times or more. V is TRBV6-6 and J is TRBJ2-7; D ambiguous. Deletions cut 6 bases from V and 1 base from J, with 7 bases between. CDR1 and CDR2 (germline): MNHNY, SVGAGI (reference sequence). The CDR3 consists of 12 residues. The DNA of the CDR3 is TGTGCCAGCAGGGGCAGTTCCTACGAGCAGTACTTC. This sequence encodes CASRGSSYEQYF.

This clonotype has a count of ten or more. This rearrangement joins TRBV2 to TRBJ1-6; D perhaps matches TRBD1 (6 bases). Germline V gene lookup returns CDR1 SNHLY and CDR2 FYNNEI. V was clipped by 2 bases and J by 6 bases, with 11 bases between them. This CDR3 spans 15 amino acids. The CDR3 loop reads CASSEIQGGNSPLHF. The CDR3 coding sequence is TGTGCCAGCAGTGAAATACAGGGCGGTAATTCACCCCTCCACTTT.